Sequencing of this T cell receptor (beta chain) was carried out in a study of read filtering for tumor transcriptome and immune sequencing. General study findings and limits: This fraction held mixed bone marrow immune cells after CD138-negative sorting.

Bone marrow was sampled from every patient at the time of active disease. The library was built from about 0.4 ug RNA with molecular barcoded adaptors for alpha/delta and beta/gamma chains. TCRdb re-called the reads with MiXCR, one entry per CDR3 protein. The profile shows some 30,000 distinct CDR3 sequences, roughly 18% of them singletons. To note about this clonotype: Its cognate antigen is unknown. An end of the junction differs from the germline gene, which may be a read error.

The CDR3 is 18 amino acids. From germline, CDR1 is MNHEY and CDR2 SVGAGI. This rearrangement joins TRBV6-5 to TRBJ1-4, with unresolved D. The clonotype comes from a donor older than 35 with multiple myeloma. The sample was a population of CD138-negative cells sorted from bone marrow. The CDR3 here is CASRPMVVIGATNEKLFF. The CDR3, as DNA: TGCGCCAGCAGGCCCATGGTCGTAATCGGCGCAACTAATGAAAAACTGTTTTTT.